This T cell receptor beta chain was recovered during a study of T-cell reconstitution after alpha-beta-depleted transplantation in children. Worth noting for this clonotype: What it recognizes is unknown.

The TCRbeta library incorporated unique molecular identifiers. TCRdb processed the PCR reads anew with MiXCR; each CDR3 protein has one entry. The sample holds fewer than 700,000 distinct CDR3 sequences, 23% seen once. Overall study findings and caveats: Approximately two months post-transplant, alpha-beta T cells reportedly originated from several hundred expanded graft clones. The origin of high day-60 TCRbeta diversity in some patients lay in surviving recipient T cells and thymic progenitors. Newly generated T cells supplied most T-cell counts and diversity one year post-transplant.

The CDR3 loop spans 12 amino acids. CDR1 is MGHDK, CDR2 SYGVNS, per germline. V dropped 8 bases and J dropped 6; count of bases not matched to a gene: 6. The chain is built from TRBV25-1 and TRBJ2-7; TRBD1 agrees at 8 bases. The sample here was PBMCs, mostly from graft donor cells, taken 360 days after TCRalphabeta/CD19-depleted stem cell transplant. This receptor was taken from a boy younger than two who had a stem cell transplant for acute myeloid leukemia, so the T cells may come from the graft donor. The CDR3 nucleotides are TGTGCCAGCGGGCCCAGGGGGCTCGAGCAGTACTTC. It yields the protein CASGPRGLEQYF.